What follows is one TCR beta chain and its context. Its antigen remains unknown. CDR3 length: 16 residues. The germline CDR1 and CDR2 sequences are SGHRS and YFSETQ. With V trimmed by 5 bases and J by 7 bases, 7 bases remained unmatched. The source of the sample is a study of cytotoxic CD8 clonotypes in ibrutinib-treated CLL. Study in general: The patients comprised some 10 relapsed/refractory and over 14 treatment-naive cases, about 18 IGHV unmutated.

Profiled with immunoSEQ multiplex PCR; TCRdb holds only in-frame clones, not every one. The table shows about 130,000 clones, with approximately 85% occurring only once. Whole-study results and caveats: The study found clonality rose at ibrutinib response, then fell toward baseline at progression. Public clonotypes, rarely seen, contracted or held steady on treatment.

The clonotype originates from a human donor with chronic lymphocytic leukemia. The specimen comprised PBMCs, sampled after 24 months of ibrutinib treatment. This rearrangement joins TRBV5-1 to TRBJ2-1; 15 nucleotides align to TRBD2. The CDR3, as DNA: TGCGCCAGCAGTCTCTTCGGGACTAGCGGGGGGAATGAGCAGTTCTTC. Its translation is CASSLFGTSGGNEQFF.